The source of this T cell receptor beta chain is a study of OX40 agonist ivuxolimab in advanced cancers. The table came from immunoSEQ multiplex PCR; TCRdb's copy has only in-frame clones and leaves some out. The data show 18,000 or so clones, just under 75% seen once. Autoimmune disease history or systemic immunosuppression led to patients being barred. This clone is a singleton in its sample. Germline lookup yields CDR1 SGDLS and CDR2 YYNGEE. Trimming removed 3 bases from V and 0 bases from J, with 1 base in between. CDR3 length: 12 residues. The sample consisted of CD4+ or CD8+ T cells sorted from blood, taken in a trial of the OX40 agonist ivuxolimab. The rearrangement joins TRBV9 to TRBJ1-3; D unresolved. This TCR was sampled from an adult with an advanced solid tumor such as melanoma, head and neck, liver or kidney cancer. The CDR3 loop is CASSGSGNTIYF. The CDR3 DNA is TGTGCCAGCAGCGGCTCTGGAAACACCATATATTTT.